This is a list of T cell receptor beta chains from one sample in a study of blood T cell repertoires in COVID-19. Sequencing used immunoSEQ multiplex PCR; TCRdb keeps in-frame clones, though not all of them. The data contain 150,000 to 250,000 clones, around 80% of them singletons. Sequencing was performed on peripheral blood. The receptors originated from a human donor with acute or convalescent COVID-19. The donor label of this sample is uncertain. Both conserved end residues are part of each CDR3. Each record gives: V gene, clone size, J gene, CDR3 protein. A clone size is listed for some rows: how often the clone was seen (once, few, many), or a class if it is expanded.

TRBV2,.,TRBJ1-2,CASSGYNNYGYTF
TRBV30,.,TRBJ1-4,CAWGHIYNEKLFF
TRBV10-3,.,TRBJ1-6,CAIRNTGFDSPLHF
TRBV18,once,TRBJ2-5,CASSPIGTGVETQYF
TRBV18,once,TRBJ2-7,CASSLWGGSYEQYF
TRBV10-3,few,TRBJ2-5,CAISEGTGGGQETQYF
TRBV3-1/TRBV3-2,.,TRBJ2-1,CASSLSGTSGNNEQFF
TRBV7-2,.,TRBJ2-7,CASSLGPGLKGEQYF
TRBV29-1,.,TRBJ2-1,CSVSSNSGASYNEQFF
TRBV29-1,.,TRBJ1-1,CSAGQGRAMNTEAFF
TRBV5-1,.,TRBJ2-7,CASSLGLAGIYEQYF
TRBV19,once,TRBJ1-5,CATSATQGNQPQHF
TRBV18,.,TRBJ2-4,CASSPPSLAGGAIQYF
TRBV4-3,.,TRBJ1-2,CASSQEAQPRGYGYTF
TRBV2,.,TRBJ1-6,CASFVQGENNSPLHF
TRBV5-1,.,TRBJ1-2,CASSPIEAANYGYTF
TRBV10-3,.,TRBJ2-3,CAISLLTSGRDTQYF
TRBV2,few,TRBJ1-6,CASSAELVRSPLHF
TRBV5-1,.,TRBJ2-3,CASSREDTDTQYF
TRBV3-1/TRBV3-2,.,TRBJ2-5,CASSQMGPETQYF
TRBV7-2,.,TRBJ2-7,CAHAGTDRVYYEQYF
TRBV20-1,few,TRBJ2-7,CSAETGGEQYF
TRBV9,.,TRBJ2-3,CASSTSGNPTDTQYF
TRBV11-2,once,TRBJ2-4,CASSALLADIQYF
TRBV5-1,once,TRBJ2-1,CASSTGTVLNVYNEQFF
TRBV19,.,TRBJ1-1,CASRDQGQGFTEAFF
TRBV12-5,.,TRBJ1-6,CASGPEVNSPLHF
TRBV3-1/TRBV3-2,.,TRBJ2-3,CASSPAASVGDTQYF
TRBV5-5,.,TRBJ2-1,CASSLTGGINNEQFF
TRBV7-3,.,TRBJ2-2,CASSPSSTGELFF
TRBV5-1,.,TRBJ1-1,CASSRTFRDTEAFF
TRBV5-1,.,TRBJ2-1,CASSLAPGLALTYNEQFF
TRBV27,.,TRBJ1-3,CASSSRGSGNTIYF
TRBV15,.,TRBJ2-7,CATSRALAGGSYEQYF
TRBV2,.,TRBJ2-1,CASSLDSYTYNEQFF
TRBV12-3/TRBV12-4,.,TRBJ1-6,CASSLGRGSPLHF
TRBV11-2,few,TRBJ1-1,CASSSRGRTEAFF
TRBV18,few,TRBJ1-1,CASSPYLIQGANTEAFF
TRBV28,.,TRBJ1-1,CASTYSGTGYTEAFF
TRBV14,.,TRBJ2-7,CASSQGAFRGEQYF
TRBV19,.,TRBJ2-5,CASSIQASNQETQYF
TRBV27,.,TRBJ2-7,CASSLFPSGATSDEQYF
TRBV19,.,TRBJ1-1,CASSIYGGVGTEAFF
TRBV6-5,once,TRBJ2-3,CASSIEMRTQYF
TRBV6-6,.,TRBJ1-2,CASSYITGTLYGYTF
TRBV9,.,TRBJ2-5,CASSVTGGPQETQYF
TRBV28,.,TRBJ1-1,CASSLRTGVNTEAFF